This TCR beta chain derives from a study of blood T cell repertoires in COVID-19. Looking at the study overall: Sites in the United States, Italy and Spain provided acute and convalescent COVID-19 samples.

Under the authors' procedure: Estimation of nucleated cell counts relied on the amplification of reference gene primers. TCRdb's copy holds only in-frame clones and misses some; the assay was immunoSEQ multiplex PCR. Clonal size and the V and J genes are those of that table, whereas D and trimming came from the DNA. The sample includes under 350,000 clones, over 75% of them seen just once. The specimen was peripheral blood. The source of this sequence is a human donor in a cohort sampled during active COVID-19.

In nucleotides, the CDR3 is TGCGCCAGCAGCTCAAATACCGCTAGCGGGTATAACATTCAGTACTTC. Its translation is CASSSNTASGYNIQYF. The rearrangement uses TRBV5-1 and TRBJ2-4, with 8 bases that match TRBD2. The CDR3 is made up of 16 amino acids. Germline V gives CDR1 SGHRS, CDR2 YFSETQ. Unmatched junction bases numbered 12, after V lost 3 bases and J lost 7 bases. Full variable domain (outside the CDR3, taken from reference TRBV5-1 and TRBJ2-4): KAGVTQTPRYLIKTRGQQVTLSCSPISGHRSVSWYQQTPGQGLQFLFEYFSETQRNKGNFPGRFSGRQFSNSRSEMNVSTLELGDSALYLCASSSNTASGYNIQYFGAGTRLSVL.